What follows are 7 T cell receptor beta chains derived from one specimen sequenced in a study of T cell responses to AZD1222 COVID-19 vaccine. Sequencing used immunoSEQ multiplex PCR; TCRdb keeps in-frame clones, though not all of them. This table holds about 100,000 clones, about 85% found once. The sample was peripheral blood, taken on day 0 of AZD1222 vaccination. The receptors shown here come from an adult in good health.

The chain couples TRBV18 to TRBJ2-5; D is possibly TRBD2 (6 bases). The V end was cut by 3 bases, the J end by 3 bases, with 8 bases between. The CDR3 sequence is 13 residues long. In germline, CDR1 is KGHSH, CDR2 LQKENI. For the CDR3, the DNA is TGTGCCAGCTCACCGGGCGGGGAAGAGACCCAGTACTTC. Amino acids: CASSPGGEETQYF.

The chain links TRBV6-2 or TRBV6-3 to TRBJ1-4; D call uncertain. The V gene lost 4 bases and the J gene lost 8 bases, with 17 bases spanning the gap. The CDR3 is made up of 15 amino acids. Germline V gives CDR1 MNHEY, CDR2 SVGEGT. CDR3 sequence: CASSFQGFPDEKLFF. Written as DNA, the CDR3 is TGTGCCAGCAGTTTCCAAGGGTTTCCCGACGAAAAACTGTTTTTT.

The V call is TRBV4-1, the J call TRBJ2-1; TRBD2 matches 8 bases. Germline CDR1 and CDR2: MGHRA and YSYEKL. V lost 1 base, J lost 15 bases, and 8 bases stayed unmatched. This CDR3 has 13 residues. The CDR3 reads CASSQGLGRARFF. CDR3 DNA: TGCGCCAGCAGCCAAGGTCTCGGGAGGGCCCGGTTCTTC.

This clone has only one observation. The chain carries TRBV19 and TRBJ1-6; 9 nucleotides agree with TRBD1. The CDR3 has 17 residues. Per germline, CDR1 LNHDA and CDR2 SQIVND (reference sequence). V shed 4 bases and J 9 bases; nucleotides not matched to a gene: 13. CDR3 in DNA: TGTGCCAGTAGTACAAGGCCGGGACAGGGAGTCCCTTCACCCCTCCACTTT. The encoded protein is CASSTRPGQGVPSPLHF.

The rearrangement joins TRBV25-1 to TRBJ2-3; D is uncertain. Germline V CDR1 and CDR2: MGHDK, SYGVNS. This CDR3 region has 14 residues. The ends were cut back, 5 bases at V and 4 bases at J, with 13 bases in the middle. This CDR3 is CASSTQELPDTQYF. Here the CDR3 DNA reads TGTGCCAGCAGTACTCAGGAGTTACCAGATACGCAGTATTTT.

Concerning this clone itself: The junction shows a germline mismatch at one end, possibly a read error. The chain joins TRBV7-9 to TRBJ2-7; a possible D gene is TRBD1 (6 bases). In germline, CDR1 is SEHNR, CDR2 FQNEAQ (reference sequence). The CDR3 covers 11 residues. Here the CDR3 DNA reads TGTGCCAGCAGCACCGGACAGATCGAGGACTTC. Translated, it gives CASSTGQIEDF. Variable domain in full (rest from reference TRBV7-9 and TRBJ2-7): DTGVSQNPRHKITKRGQNVTFRCDPISEHNRLYWYRQTLGQGPEFLTYFQNEAQLEKSRLLSDRFSAERPKGSFSTLEIQRTEQGDSAMYLCASSTGQIEDFGPGTRLTVT.

The V gene is TRBV5-1, the J gene TRBJ1-2; possible D gene TRBD1, 5 bases. Trimming removed 4 bases at V and 4 bases at J, with 8 bases between. The CDR3 consists of 12 residues. Germline V CDR1 and CDR2: SGHRS, YFSETQ. The CDR3 protein is CASSRDVYGYTF. CDR3 nucleotide sequence: TGCGCCAGCAGCCGGGACGTCTATGGCTACACCTTC.